Presented here are 19 T cell receptor beta chains from one specimen sequenced in a study of CXCR3-negative and CXCR3-positive naive CD8 T cells. These receptors lack a known antigen. General observations from the study: In CXCR3-positive naive cells, the TRB CDR3s were more hydrophobic than in CXCR3-negative naive cells.

The authors made the TRB cDNA libraries by 5' RACE using UMI labels. TCRdb derives one entry per CDR3 protein from the 5' RACE reads, leaving out DNA. The table lists roughly 61,000 distinct CDR3 sequences. The sample was naive CXCR3+ CD8+ T cells from blood. Subset meaning: CD45RO-CCR7+CD27+CD95- naive CD8+ T cells expressing CXCR3 (TNR3+). Every receptor here comes from a human donor in good health. Some clones in this sample may be carry-over from other donors' samples.

The chain uses TRBV12-3 or TRBV12-4 and TRBJ2-7. The CDR3 is 14 amino acids. The chain's CDR3 is CASSLAQRPYEQYF.

The chain uses TRBV7-3 and TRBJ1-6; TCRdb outputs TRBD1, but without DNA this stays unchecked. The CDR3 runs to 15 residues. Germline loops: CDR1 SGHTA, CDR2 FQGTGA. CDR3: CASSQGPYQGSPLHF.

V is TRBV7-3 and J is TRBJ1-5. CDR3 length: 15 amino acids. Germline V CDR1 and CDR2: SGHTA, FQGTGA. The CDR3 reads CASSLTGYGNQPQHF.

The chain is built from TRBV7-9 and TRBJ1-1; TCRdb reports TRBD1, a call that lacks DNA to check it against. Germline lookup yields CDR1 SEHNR and CDR2 FQNEAQ (reference sequence). The CDR3 is 13 residues long. The CDR3 spells CASRPGGSAEAFF.

The chain combines TRBV12-5 with TRBJ2-1. CDR1 is LGHNT and CDR2 is FRNRAP in the germline V gene. The CDR3 is made up of 12 amino acids. The CDR3 loop is CASGLGVVEQFF.

This rearrangement joins TRBV29-1 to TRBJ2-7. This CDR3 has 11 residues. Per germline, CDR1 SQVTM and CDR2 ANQGSEA. The CDR3 here is CSVEERYEQYF.

The rearrangement uses TRBV7-8 and TRBJ2-7; TCRdb designates TRBD2, a call that cannot be tested without DNA. Germline V gene lookup returns CDR1 SGHVS and CDR2 FQNEAQ. CDR3 length: 15 amino acids. The CDR3 sequence: CASSPGLASSYEQYF.

The rearrangement links TRBV28 to TRBJ2-7; the D call from TCRdb, TRBD1, cannot be confirmed without DNA. The CDR3 is 15 residues long. CDR1 is MDHEN and CDR2 is SYDVKM in the germline V gene. This chain's CDR3 is CASSLLPPGHFEQYF.

The chain joins TRBV11-2 to TRBJ1-2; absent DNA, TCRdb's TRBD1 call cannot be checked. Germline V gives CDR1 SGHAT, CDR2 FQNNGV. The CDR3 is 17 residues long. The CDR3 loop reads CASSSLPRDRTNYGYTF.

The chain combines TRBV7-9 with TRBJ1-2; absent DNA, TCRdb's TRBD1 call cannot be checked. The CDR3 totals 16 residues. Germline values: CDR1 SEHNR, CDR2 FQNEAQ (reference sequence). The CDR3 here is CASRFPDPGATSGYTF.

The rearrangement uses TRBV11-2 and TRBJ2-1; TCRdb selects TRBD2, and the lack of DNA leaves this call unchecked. The CDR3 extends over 17 amino acids. Germline CDR1 SGHAT, CDR2 FQNNGV. CDR3 region: CASSSREAGLAGKRQFF. The whole variable domain, remainder taken from reference TRBV11-2 and TRBJ2-1, is EAGVAQSPRYKIIEKRQSVAFWCNPISGHATLYWYQQILGQGPKLLIQFQNNGVVDDSQLPKDRFSAERLKGVDSTLKIQPAKLEDSAVYLCASSSREAGLAGKRQFFGPGTRLTVL.

The chain recombines TRBV27 with TRBJ1-1; TCRdb's D call, TRBD1, is unchecked because there is no DNA. The CDR3 is 14 residues long. The V gene's germline CDR1 is MNHEY and CDR2 SMNVEV (reference sequence). The CDR3 sequence is CASSFSPGGGEAFF.

The chain uses TRBV4-2 and TRBJ2-7; TCRdb names TRBD2, which stays unverified in the absence of DNA. Germline V lookup: CDR1 LGHNA, CDR2 YNFKEQ. This CDR3 region has 15 residues. CDR3 in amino acids: CASSQELAGGYEQYF.

The chain links TRBV12-3 or TRBV12-4 to TRBJ2-7. This CDR3 is 15 amino acids long. CDR3 amino acids: CASSYRQGSSYEQYF.

By frequency, this clonotype is medium-sized. Here the CDR3 reads CSGTSGGGYEQYF. This chain joins TRBV20-1 and TRBJ2-7; TCRdb names TRBD2, which stays unverified in the absence of DNA. The germline gives CDR1 DFQATT, CDR2 SNEGSKA (reference sequence). The CDR3 runs 13 residues.

V is TRBV7-7 and J is TRBJ2-2; checking the TCRdb D call of TRBD1 is not possible without DNA. Germline assignment: CDR1 SSHAT and CDR2 FNYEAQ (reference sequence). The CDR3 is 16 amino acids. The CDR3: CASSSSFQGVTGELFF. Supplemented by reference TRBV7-7 and TRBJ2-2, the full variable domain reads GAGVSQSPRYKVTKRGQDVTLRCDPISSHATLYWYQQALGQGPEFLTYFNYEAQPDKSGLPSDRFSAERPEGSISTLTIQRTEQRDSAMYRCASSSSFQGVTGELFFGEGSRLTVL.

The chain couples TRBV5-6 to TRBJ1-1; no DNA is available, so the TRBD1 call from TCRdb remains unchecked. Germline V CDR1 and CDR2: SGHDT, YYEEEE. The CDR3 spans 13 residues. CDR3 amino acids: CASSLSAGATAFF.

The chain has TRBV14 and TRBJ2-7. CDR1 SGHDN and CDR2 FVKESK come from the germline V gene. CDR3 length: 16 amino acids. The CDR3 loop is CASSQDITLRTYEQYF.

This chain links TRBV11-2 with TRBJ2-1; without DNA, the TCRdb call of TRBD2 cannot be checked. From germline, CDR1 is SGHAT and CDR2 FQNNGV. The CDR3 is 14 amino acids. The chain's CDR3 is CASSQPGLVYEQFF.